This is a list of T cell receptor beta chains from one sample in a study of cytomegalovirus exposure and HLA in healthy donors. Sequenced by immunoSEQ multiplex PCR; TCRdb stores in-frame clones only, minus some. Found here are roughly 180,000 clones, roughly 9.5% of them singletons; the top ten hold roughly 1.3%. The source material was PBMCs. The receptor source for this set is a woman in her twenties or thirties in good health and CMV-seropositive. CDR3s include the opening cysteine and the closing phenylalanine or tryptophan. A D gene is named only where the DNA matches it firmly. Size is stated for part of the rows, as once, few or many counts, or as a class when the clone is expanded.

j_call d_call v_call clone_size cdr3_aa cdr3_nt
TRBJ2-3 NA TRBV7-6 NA CASSPFSGTDTQYF TGTGCCAGCAGCCCTTTCTCGGGCACAGATACGCAGTATTTT
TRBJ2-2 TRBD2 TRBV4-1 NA CASSQNRGGAANTGELFF TGCGCCAGCAGCCAGAATCGGGGGGGGGCAGCGAACACCGGGGAGCTGTTTTTT
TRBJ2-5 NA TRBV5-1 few CASSLGDSEETQYF TGCGCCAGCAGCTTGGGGGACTCCGAGGAGACCCAGTACTTC
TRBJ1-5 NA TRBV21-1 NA CASRNLMTGGNQPQHF TGTGCCAGCAGAAACCTGATGACAGGTGGCAATCAGCCCCAGCATTTT
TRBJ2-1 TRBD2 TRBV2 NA CAGGTSGYNEQFF TGTGCCGGGGGGACTAGCGGTTACAATGAGCAGTTCTTC
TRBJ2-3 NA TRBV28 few CASSLRLAWADTQYF TGTGCCAGCAGTTTAAGGCTAGCCTGGGCTGATACGCAGTATTTT
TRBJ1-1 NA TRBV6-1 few CASSEARYTEAFF TGTGCCAGCAGTGAAGCGAGGTACACTGAAGCTTTCTTT
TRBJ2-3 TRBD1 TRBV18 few CASSPRQGSNTDTQYF TGTGCCAGCTCACCCAGACAGGGATCTAACACAGATACGCAGTATTTT
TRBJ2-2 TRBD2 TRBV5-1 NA CASSSPGLAGGTHPGELFF TGCGCCAGCAGCTCCCCGGGACTAGCGGGAGGAACCCACCCCGGGGAGCTGTTTTTT
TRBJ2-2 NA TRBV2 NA CASSEYGHLYGELFF TGTGCCAGCAGTGAATATGGACACTTGTACGGGGAGCTGTTTTTT
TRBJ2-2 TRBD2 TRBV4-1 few CASSQPGFGGGTTGELFF TGCGCCAGCAGCCAACCCGGGTTTGGGGGAGGGACCACCGGGGAGCTGTTTTTT
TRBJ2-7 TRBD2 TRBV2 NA CASSAGAYEQYF TGTGCCAGCAGCGCGGGAGCCTACGAGCAGTACTTC
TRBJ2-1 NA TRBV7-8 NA CASSLAAYLDEQFF TGTGCCAGCAGCTTAGCCGCCTATTTGGATGAGCAGTTCTTC
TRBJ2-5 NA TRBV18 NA CASSPTQGQETQYF TGTGCCAGCTCACCGACACAGGGTCAAGAGACCCAGTACTTC
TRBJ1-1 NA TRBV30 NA CAWSVLKLVRVSTEAFF TGTGCCTGGAGTGTACTTAAATTGGTGAGGGTTTCCACTGAAGCTTTCTTT
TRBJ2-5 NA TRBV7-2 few CASSLVRRLLETQYF TGTGCCAGCAGCTTAGTACGGAGGCTGCTAGAGACCCAGTACTTC
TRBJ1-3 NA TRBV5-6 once CASRLEAGGNTIYF TGTGCCAGCAGACTCGAGGCGGGCGGAAACACCATATATTTT
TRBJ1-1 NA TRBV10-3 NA CAIGTTENTEAFF TGTGCCATCGGTACGACAGAGAACACTGAAGCTTTCTTT
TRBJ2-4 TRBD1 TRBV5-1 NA CASRPTGVNIQYF TGCGCCAGCAGACCGACAGGGGTGAACATTCAGTACTTC
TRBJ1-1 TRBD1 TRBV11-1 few CASSSIGTVNTEAFF TGTGCCAGCAGCTCGATCGGGACAGTGAACACTGAAGCTTTCTTT
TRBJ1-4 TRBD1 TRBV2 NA CASRIDRDAEKLFF TGTGCCAGCAGGATCGACAGGGACGCCGAAAAACTGTTTTTT
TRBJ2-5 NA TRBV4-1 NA CASSQAPGALSETQYF TGCGCCAGCAGCCAAGCACCAGGGGCTTTGTCAGAGACCCAGTACTTC
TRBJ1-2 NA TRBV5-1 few CASSLREGDYGYTF TGCGCCAGCAGCTTGAGGGAAGGGGACTATGGCTACACCTTC
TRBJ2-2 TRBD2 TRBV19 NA CASSLPGLANTGELFF TGTGCCAGTAGCTTACCGGGACTAGCGAACACCGGGGAGCTGTTTTTT
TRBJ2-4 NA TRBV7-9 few CASSPWETGRTAKNIQYF TGTGCCAGCAGCCCATGGGAGACCGGGAGAACGGCCAAAAACATTCAGTACTTC
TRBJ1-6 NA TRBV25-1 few CASSSNRQFYMGNSPLHF TGTGCCAGCAGTTCGAATCGGCAATTCTACATGGGCAATTCACCCCTCCACTTT
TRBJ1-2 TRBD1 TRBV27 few CASRLTGGGGYTF TGTGCCAGCAGACTTACAGGGGGAGGCGGCTACACCTTC
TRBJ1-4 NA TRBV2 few CASSTQGIVNEKLFF TGTGCCAGCAGTACCCAGGGAATAGTTAACGAAAAACTGTTTTTT
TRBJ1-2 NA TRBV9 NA CASRYLPRDNGYTF TGTGCCAGCAGGTATCTACCCCGGGACAACGGCTACACCTTC
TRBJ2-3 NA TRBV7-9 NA CASSLAGLTTDTQYF TGTGCCAGCAGCTTAGCGGGGCTTACCACAGATACGCAGTATTTT
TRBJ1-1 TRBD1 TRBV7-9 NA CASSSRDRGKFGAEAFF TGTGCCAGCAGTTCCCGGGACAGGGGGAAATTTGGGGCTGAAGCTTTCTTT